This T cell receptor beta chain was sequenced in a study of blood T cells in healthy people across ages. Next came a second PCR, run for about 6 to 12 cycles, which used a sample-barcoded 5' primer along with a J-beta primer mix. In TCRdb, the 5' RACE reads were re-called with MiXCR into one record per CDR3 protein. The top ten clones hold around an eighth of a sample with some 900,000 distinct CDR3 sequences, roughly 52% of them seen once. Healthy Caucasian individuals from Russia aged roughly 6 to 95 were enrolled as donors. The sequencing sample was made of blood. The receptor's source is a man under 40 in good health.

The CDR3 bases are TGTGCCAGCAGTAGGGGAGAGGGACCTTACGAGCAGTACTTC. Protein: CASSRGEGPYEQYF. The chain has TRBV2 and TRBJ2-7, with D tentatively TRBD1 or TRBD2 (5 bases each). V was trimmed by 5 bases and J by 4 bases, leaving 15 bases between them. The CDR3 is 14 amino acids. Germline V gene data show CDR1 as SNHLY and CDR2 as FYNNEI.